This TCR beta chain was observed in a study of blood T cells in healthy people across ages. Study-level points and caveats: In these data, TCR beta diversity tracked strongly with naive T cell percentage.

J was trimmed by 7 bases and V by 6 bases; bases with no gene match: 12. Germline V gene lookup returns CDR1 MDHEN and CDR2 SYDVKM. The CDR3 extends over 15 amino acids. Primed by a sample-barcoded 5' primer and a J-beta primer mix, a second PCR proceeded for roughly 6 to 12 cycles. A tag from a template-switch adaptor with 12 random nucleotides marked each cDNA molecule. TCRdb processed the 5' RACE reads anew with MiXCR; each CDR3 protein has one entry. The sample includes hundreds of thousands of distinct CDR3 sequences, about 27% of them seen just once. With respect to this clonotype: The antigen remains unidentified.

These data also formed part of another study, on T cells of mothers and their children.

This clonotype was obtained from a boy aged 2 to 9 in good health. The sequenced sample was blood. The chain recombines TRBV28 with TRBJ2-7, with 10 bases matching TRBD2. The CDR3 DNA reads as TGTGCCAGCAGCGCTAGCGGGAGAGGGGCGGGAGAGCAGTACTTC. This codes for CASSASGRGAGEQYF.